The rows below give T cell receptor beta chains drawn from one sample of a study of OX40 agonist ivuxolimab in advanced cancers. Method: immunoSEQ multiplex PCR; TCRdb's copy keeps in-frame clones and lacks some. The repertoire holds roughly 58,000 clones, with around 90% as singletons. Specimen: CD4+ or CD8+ T cells sorted from blood, collected in a trial of the OX40 agonist ivuxolimab. These receptors were obtained from an adult with an advanced solid tumor such as melanoma, head and neck, liver or kidney cancer. Each CDR3 is given with its conserved first and last residue. The D gene is left open where the match is weak. Only some rows state a clone size, as once, few, many or a class for expanded clones.

CDR3nt,CDR3aa,v_gene,abundance,j_gene,d_gene
TGTGCCAGCGGGGTCCAGCGGGGGGGCGGTGAGCAGTTCTTC,CASGVQRGGGEQFF,TRBV28,once,TRBJ2-1,TRBD2
TGTGCCAGCAGTGATGGGAGCCTCTCTGGAAACACCATATATTTT,CASSDGSLSGNTIYF,TRBV2,.,TRBJ1-3,.
TGTGCCAGCAGCGCGAGGGGCGGAAAACTGTTTTTT,CASSARGGKLFF,TRBV27,.,TRBJ1-4,.
TGTGCCAGCAGCCAAGCCAAACCCTCGCGTTACAGAACCCTCACAGATACGCAGTATTTT,CASSQAKPSRYRTLTDTQYF,TRBV14,.,TRBJ2-3,.
TGCGCCAGCAGCCTAGGGACGTGGGACGAGACCCAGTACTTC,CASSLGTWDETQYF,TRBV5-1,once,TRBJ2-5,.
TGCGCCAGCAGCTACAGGGGCCCCACTGAAGCTTTCTTT,CASSYRGPTEAFF,TRBV5-1,.,TRBJ1-1,TRBD1
TGTGCCAGCAGACCACAGGGGGCAGGAACTGAAGCTTTCTTT,CASRPQGAGTEAFF,TRBV27,.,TRBJ1-1,TRBD1
TGTGCCAGCAGTGTGCCAGGGCGGAATCAGCCCCAGCATTTT,CASSVPGRNQPQHF,TRBV6-1,.,TRBJ1-5,.
TGTGCCAGCAGCCCGGGGGGGACTGGTGGCTACACCTTC,CASSPGGTGGYTF,TRBV28,.,TRBJ1-2,.
TGTGCCAGTAGTACCCGGGGGGGGAAGAGCACTGAAGCTTTCTTT,CASSTRGGKSTEAFF,TRBV19,.,TRBJ1-1,.